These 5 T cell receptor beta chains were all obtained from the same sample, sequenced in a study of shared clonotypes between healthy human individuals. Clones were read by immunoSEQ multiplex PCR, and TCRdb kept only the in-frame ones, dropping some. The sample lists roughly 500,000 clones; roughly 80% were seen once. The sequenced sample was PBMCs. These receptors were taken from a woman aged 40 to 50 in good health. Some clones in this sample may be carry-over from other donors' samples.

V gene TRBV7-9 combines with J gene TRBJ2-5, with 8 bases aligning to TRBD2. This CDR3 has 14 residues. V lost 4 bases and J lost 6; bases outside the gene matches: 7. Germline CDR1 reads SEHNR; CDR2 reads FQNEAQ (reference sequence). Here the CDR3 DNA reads TGTGCCAGCAGCTCTGAGCGGGAGTGGAAGACCCAGTACTTC. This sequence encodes CASSSEREWKTQYF.

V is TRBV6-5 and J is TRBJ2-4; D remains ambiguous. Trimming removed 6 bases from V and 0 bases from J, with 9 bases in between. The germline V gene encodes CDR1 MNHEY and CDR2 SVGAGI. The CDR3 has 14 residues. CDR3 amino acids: CASSPGLAKNIQYF. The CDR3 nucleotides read TGTGCCAGCAGCCCCGGTTTAGCCAAAAACATTCAGTACTTC.

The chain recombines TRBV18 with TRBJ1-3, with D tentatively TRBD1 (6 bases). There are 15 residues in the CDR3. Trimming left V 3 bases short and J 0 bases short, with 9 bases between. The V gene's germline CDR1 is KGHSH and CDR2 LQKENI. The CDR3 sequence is CASSPPTGSGNTIYF. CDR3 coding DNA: TGTGCCAGCTCACCCCCGACAGGCTCTGGAAACACCATATATTTT.

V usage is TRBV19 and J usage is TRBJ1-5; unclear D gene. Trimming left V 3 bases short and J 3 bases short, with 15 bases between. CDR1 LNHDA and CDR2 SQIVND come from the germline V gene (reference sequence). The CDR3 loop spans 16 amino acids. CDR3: CASSIRQLYANQPQHF. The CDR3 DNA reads TGTGCCAGTAGTATTCGGCAGCTATACGCCAATCAGCCCCAGCATTTT.

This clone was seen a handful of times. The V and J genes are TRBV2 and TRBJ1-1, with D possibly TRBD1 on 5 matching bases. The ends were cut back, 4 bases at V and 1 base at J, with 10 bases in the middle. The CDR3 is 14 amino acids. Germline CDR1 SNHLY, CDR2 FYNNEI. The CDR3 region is CASSVQGTNTEAFF. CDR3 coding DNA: TGTGCCAGCAGTGTCCAGGGAACGAACACTGAAGCTTTCTTT.